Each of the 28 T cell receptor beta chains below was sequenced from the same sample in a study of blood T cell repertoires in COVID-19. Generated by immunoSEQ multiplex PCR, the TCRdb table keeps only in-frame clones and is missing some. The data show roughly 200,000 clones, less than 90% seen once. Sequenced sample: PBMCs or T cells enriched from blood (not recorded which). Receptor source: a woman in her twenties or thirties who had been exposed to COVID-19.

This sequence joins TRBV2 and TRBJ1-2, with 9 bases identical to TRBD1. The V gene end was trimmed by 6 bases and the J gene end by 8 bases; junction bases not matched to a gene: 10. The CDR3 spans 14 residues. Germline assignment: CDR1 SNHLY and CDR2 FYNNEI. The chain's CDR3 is CASSSQTGGLGYTF. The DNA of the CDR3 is TGTGCCAGCAGCTCTCAGACAGGGGGGTTGGGCTACACCTTC.

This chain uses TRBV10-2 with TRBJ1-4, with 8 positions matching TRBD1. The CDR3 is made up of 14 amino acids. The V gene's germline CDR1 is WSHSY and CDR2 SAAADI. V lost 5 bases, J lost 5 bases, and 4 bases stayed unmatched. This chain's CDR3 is CASSFRTGNEKLFF. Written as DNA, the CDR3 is TGCGCCAGCAGTTTTAGGACAGGGAATGAAAAACTGTTTTTT.

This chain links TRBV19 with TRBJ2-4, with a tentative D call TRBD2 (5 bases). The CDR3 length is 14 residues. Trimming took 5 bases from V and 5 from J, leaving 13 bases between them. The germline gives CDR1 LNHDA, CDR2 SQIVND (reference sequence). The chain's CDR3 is CASSPGGWENIQYF. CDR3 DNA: TGTGCCAGTAGTCCCGGCGGGTGGGAAAACATTCAGTACTTC.

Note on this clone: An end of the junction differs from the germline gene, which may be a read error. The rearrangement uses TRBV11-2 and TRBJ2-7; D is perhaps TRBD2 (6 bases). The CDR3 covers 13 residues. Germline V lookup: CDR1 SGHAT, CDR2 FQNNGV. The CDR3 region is CASSFRDSHEQYF. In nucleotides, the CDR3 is TGTGCCAGCAGCTTCCGGGACTCCCACGAGCAGTACTTC.

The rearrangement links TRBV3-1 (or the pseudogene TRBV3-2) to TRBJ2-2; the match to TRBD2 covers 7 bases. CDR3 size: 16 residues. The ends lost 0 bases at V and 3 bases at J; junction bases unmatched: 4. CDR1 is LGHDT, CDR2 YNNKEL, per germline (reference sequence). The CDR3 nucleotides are TGTGCCAGCAGCCAAGATGCGGGGGTCGACACCGGGGAGCTGTTTTTT. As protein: CASSQDAGVDTGELFF.

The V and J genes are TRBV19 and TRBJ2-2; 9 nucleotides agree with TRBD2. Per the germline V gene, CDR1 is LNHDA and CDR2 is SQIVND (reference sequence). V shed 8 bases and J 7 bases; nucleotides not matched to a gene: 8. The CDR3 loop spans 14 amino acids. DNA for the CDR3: TGTGCCAGTGGCCAGCGGGGGGCGCACGGGGAGCTGTTTTTT. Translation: CASGQRGAHGELFF.

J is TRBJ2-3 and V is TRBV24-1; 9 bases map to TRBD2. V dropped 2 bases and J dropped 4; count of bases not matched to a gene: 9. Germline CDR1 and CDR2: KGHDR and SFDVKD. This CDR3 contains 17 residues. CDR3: CATSDSGGGGAADTQYF. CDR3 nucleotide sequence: TGTGCCACCAGTGATTCCGGAGGCGGGGGGGCAGCAGATACGCAGTATTTT.

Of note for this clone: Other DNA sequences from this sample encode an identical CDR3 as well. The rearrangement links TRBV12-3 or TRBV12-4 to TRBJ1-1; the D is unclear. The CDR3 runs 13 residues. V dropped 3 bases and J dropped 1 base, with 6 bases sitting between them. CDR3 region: CASSFGQNTEAFF. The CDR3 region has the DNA TGTGCCAGCAGTTTCGGTCAGAACACTGAAGCTTTCTTT.

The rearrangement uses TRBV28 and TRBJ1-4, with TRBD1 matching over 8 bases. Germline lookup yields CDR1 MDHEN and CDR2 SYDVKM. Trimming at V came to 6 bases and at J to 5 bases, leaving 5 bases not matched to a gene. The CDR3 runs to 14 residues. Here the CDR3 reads CASRTGQENEKLFF. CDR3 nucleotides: TGTGCCAGCAGAACGGGACAGGAAAATGAAAAACTGTTTTTT.

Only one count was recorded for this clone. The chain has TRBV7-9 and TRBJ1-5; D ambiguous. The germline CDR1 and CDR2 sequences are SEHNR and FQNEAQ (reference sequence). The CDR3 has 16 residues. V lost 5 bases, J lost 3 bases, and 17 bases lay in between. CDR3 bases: TGTGCCAGCAGCCCTGTCGGCGGCGAGCTCAATCAGCCCCAGCATTTT. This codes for CASSPVGGELNQPQHF. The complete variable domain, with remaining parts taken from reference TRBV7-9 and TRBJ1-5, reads DTGVSQNPRHKITKRGQNVTFRCDPISEHNRLYWYRQTLGQGPEFLTYFQNEAQLEKSRLLSDRFSAERPKGSFSTLEIQRTEQGDSAMYLCASSPVGGELNQPQHFGDGTRLSIL.

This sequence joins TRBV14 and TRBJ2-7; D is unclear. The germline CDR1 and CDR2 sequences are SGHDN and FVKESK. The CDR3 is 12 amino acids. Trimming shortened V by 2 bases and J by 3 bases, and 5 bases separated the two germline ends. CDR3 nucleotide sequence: TGTGCCAGCAGCCAAAAGCGCTACGAGCAGTACTTC. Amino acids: CASSQKRYEQYF.

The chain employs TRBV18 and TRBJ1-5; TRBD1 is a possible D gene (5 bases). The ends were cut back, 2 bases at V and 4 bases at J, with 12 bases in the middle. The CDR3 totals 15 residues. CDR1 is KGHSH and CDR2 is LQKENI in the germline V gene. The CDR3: CASSPGGRGNQPQHF. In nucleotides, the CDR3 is TGTGCCAGCTCACCAGGGGGGAGAGGGAATCAGCCCCAGCATTTT.

CDR3: CATSDFWRDEQFF. The CDR3 DNA reads TGTGCCACCAGTGATTTTTGGAGGGATGAGCAGTTCTTC. The V gene is TRBV24-1, the J gene TRBJ2-1; tentative D call: TRBD2 (6 bases). Germline lookup yields CDR1 KGHDR and CDR2 SFDVKD. The V and J ends lost 1 base and 8 bases respectively, with 8 bases between them. The CDR3 extends over 13 amino acids.

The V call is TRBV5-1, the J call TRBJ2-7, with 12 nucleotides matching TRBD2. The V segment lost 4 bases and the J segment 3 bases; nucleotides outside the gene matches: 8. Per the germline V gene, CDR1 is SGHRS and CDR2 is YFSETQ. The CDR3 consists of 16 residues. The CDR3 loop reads CASSPKGLAGDYEQYF. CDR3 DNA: TGCGCCAGCAGCCCGAAGGGACTAGCGGGCGACTACGAGCAGTACTTC.

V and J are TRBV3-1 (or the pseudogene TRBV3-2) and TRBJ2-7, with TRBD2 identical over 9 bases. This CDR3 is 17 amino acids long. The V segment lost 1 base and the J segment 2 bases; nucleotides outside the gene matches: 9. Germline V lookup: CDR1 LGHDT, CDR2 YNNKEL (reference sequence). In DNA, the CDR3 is TGTGCCAGCAGCCAAGGGGCGGGGGGGGTCCCCCCCTACGAGCAGTACTTC. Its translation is CASSQGAGGVPPYEQYF.

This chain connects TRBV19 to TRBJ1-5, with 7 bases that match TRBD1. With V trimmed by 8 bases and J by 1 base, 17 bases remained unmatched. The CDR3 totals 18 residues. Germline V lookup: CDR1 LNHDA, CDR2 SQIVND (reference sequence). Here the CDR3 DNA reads TGTGCCAGTCGGATGCGTACACGGGACAGCGGGAGCAATCAGCCCCAGCATTTT. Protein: CASRMRTRDSGSNQPQHF. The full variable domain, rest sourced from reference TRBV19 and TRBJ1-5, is DGGITQSPKYLFRKEGQNVTLSCEQNLNHDAMYWYRQDPGQGLRLIYYSQIVNDFQKGDIAEGYSVSREKKESFPLTVTSAQKNPTAFYLCASRMRTRDSGSNQPQHFGDGTRLSIL.

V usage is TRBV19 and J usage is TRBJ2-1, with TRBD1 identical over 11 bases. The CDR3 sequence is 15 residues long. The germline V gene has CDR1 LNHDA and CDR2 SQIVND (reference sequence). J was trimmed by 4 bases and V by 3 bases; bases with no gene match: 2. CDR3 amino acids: CASSIGQGAYNEQFF. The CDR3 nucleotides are TGTGCCAGTAGTATCGGACAGGGGGCATACAATGAGCAGTTCTTC.

CDR3 amino acids: CASSLMGGAVGYGYTF. CDR3 in DNA: TGTGCCAGCAGCTTAATGGGCGGGGCGGTAGGCTATGGCTACACCTTC. The chain has TRBV7-2 and TRBJ1-2; possibly TRBD1 for D (5 bases). The ends were cut back, 2 bases at V and 4 bases at J, with 17 bases in the middle. The CDR3 is 16 residues long. Per the germline V gene, CDR1 is SGHTA and CDR2 is FQGNSA.

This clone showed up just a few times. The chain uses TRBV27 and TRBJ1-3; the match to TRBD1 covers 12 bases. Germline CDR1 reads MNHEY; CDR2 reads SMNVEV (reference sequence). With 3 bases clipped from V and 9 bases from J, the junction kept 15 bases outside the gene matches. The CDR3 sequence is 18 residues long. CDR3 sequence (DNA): TGTGCCAGCAGTTTGTTTCCCCCGGGACAGGGGGCTCGAAGCACCATATATTTT. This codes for CASSLFPPGQGARSTIYF.

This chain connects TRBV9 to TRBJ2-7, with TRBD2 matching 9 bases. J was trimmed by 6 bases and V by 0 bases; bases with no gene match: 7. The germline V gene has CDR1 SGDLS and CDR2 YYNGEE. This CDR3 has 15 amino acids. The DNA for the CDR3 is TGTGCCAGCAGCGTAGGGACGGGACTAGCCTCCGAGCAGTACTTC. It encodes CASSVGTGLASEQYF. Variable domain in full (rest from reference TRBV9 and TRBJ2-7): DSGVTQTPKHLITATGQRVTLRCSPRSGDLSVYWYQQSLDQGLQFLIQYYNGEERAKGNILERFSAQQFPDLHSELNLSSLELGDSALYFCASSVGTGLASEQYFGPGTRLTVT.

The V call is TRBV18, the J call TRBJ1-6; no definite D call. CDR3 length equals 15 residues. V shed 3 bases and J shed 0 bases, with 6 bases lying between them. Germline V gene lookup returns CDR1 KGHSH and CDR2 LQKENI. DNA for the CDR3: TGTGCCAGCTCACCCTCCAGCTCCTATAATTCACCCCTCCACTTT. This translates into CASSPSSSYNSPLHF.

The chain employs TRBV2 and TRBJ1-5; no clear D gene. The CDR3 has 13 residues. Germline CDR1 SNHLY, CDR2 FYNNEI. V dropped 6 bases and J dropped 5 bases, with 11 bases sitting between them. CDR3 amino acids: CASRQILDQPQHF. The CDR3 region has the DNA TGTGCCAGCAGACAGATCCTCGATCAGCCCCAGCATTTT.

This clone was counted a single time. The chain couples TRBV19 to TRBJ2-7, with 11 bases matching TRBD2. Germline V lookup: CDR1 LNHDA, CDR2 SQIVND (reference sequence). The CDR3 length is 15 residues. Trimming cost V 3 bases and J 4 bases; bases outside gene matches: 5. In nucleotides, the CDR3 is TGTGCCAGTAGTATTACTAGCGGGGGATCTTACGAGCAGTACTTC. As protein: CASSITSGGSYEQYF.

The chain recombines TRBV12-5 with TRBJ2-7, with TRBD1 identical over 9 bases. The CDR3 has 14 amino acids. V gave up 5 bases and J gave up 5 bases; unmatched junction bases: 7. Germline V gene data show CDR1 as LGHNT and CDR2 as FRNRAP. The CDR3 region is CASGKDRGLNEQYF. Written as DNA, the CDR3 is TGTGCTAGTGGTAAAGACAGGGGGTTAAACGAGCAGTACTTC.

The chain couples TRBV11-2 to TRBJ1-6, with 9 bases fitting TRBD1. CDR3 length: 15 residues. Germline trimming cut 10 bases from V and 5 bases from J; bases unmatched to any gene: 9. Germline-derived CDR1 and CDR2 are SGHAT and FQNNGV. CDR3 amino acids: CATTSGTGNNSPLHF. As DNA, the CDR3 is TGTGCCACTACTTCCGGGACAGGGAATAATTCACCCCTCCACTTT.

The CDR3 DNA reads TGTGCCAGCAGCCCGGGACAGGGGGCCCTCCTCGAGCAGTACTTC. This translates into CASSPGQGALLEQYF. This chain links TRBV6-2 or TRBV6-3 with TRBJ2-7; 12 positions match TRBD1. The CDR3 totals 15 residues. Unmatched junction bases numbered 9, after V lost 6 bases and J lost 6 bases. Germline CDR1 and CDR2: MNHEY and SVGEGT.

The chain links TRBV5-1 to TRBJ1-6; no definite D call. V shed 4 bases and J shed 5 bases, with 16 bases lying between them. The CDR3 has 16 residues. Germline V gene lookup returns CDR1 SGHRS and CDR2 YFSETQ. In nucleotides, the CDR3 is TGCGCCAGCAGCCCCCGGGAGGGAGGAAATAATTCACCCCTCCACTTT. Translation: CASSPREGGNNSPLHF. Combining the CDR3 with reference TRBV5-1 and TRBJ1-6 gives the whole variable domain KAGVTQTPRYLIKTRGQQVTLSCSPISGHRSVSWYQQTPGQGLQFLFEYFSETQRNKGNFPGRFSGRQFSNSRSEMNVSTLELGDSALYLCASSPREGGNNSPLHFGNGTRLTVT.

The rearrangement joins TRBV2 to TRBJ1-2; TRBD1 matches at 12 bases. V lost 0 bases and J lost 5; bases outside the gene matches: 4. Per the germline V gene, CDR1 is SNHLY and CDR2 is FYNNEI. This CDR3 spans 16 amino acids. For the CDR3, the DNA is TGTGCCAGCAGTGAAGCGGGACAGGGGGCCCCATATGGCTACACCTTC. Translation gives CASSEAGQGAPYGYTF.